These 5 T cell receptor beta chains share one sample of origin, sequenced in a study of vaccination effects on CD4 cells after COVID-19. These receptors have no identified antigens. Within the ViraFEST assay, antigen-specific CD4+ T cells underwent expansion with viral peptide pools prior to sequencing. Following an approximately 9-day culture, CD4+ T cells were purified. All study participants received two doses of BNT162b2 or mRNA-1273 vaccine. Sequencing was performed with immunoSEQ multiplex PCR; in TCRdb, only in-frame clones are kept and a portion is missing. The profile shows some 68,000 clones, 80% to 85% of them singletons. The sequenced sample was CD4+ T cells from PBMCs cultured with HCoV-229E spike peptides, obtained after COVID-19 vaccination. The receptors stem from a human donor who received a COVID-19 vaccine.

The J gene is TRBJ2-5, the V gene TRBV5-1, with D possibly matching TRBD2 (7 bases). Trimming removed 0 bases from V and 4 bases from J, with 16 bases in between. CDR1 and CDR2 from the germline V gene are SGHRS and YFSETQ. The CDR3 extends over 16 amino acids. CDR3 nucleotide sequence: TGCGCCAGCAGCTTGGTGTTCGGGGGGCTGGGAGAGACCCAGTACTTC. Its translation is CASSLVFGGLGETQYF.

This clone appeared a few times. This chain links TRBV4-2 with TRBJ2-7; the D gene is possibly TRBD1 (6 bases). Germline V gives CDR1 LGHNA, CDR2 YNFKEQ. The CDR3 totals 14 residues. In DNA, the CDR3 is TGTGCCAGCAGCCCCCAATTGAATACAGGGCCCACAATCGTC. Its translation is CASSPQLNTGPTIV.

The V and J genes are TRBV6-6 and TRBJ1-1, with D hard to call. V lost 10 bases to trimming and J lost 0 bases, with 15 bases between them. The V gene's germline CDR1 is MNHNY and CDR2 SVGAGI (reference sequence). CDR3 size: 14 residues. The CDR3 reads CAILTDRMNTEAFF. Written as DNA, the CDR3 is TGTGCCATTCTAACCGACCGTATGAACACTGAAGCTTTCTTT.

The chain recombines TRBV6-2 or TRBV6-3 with TRBJ2-2; unclear D gene. Germline V gives CDR1 MNHEY, CDR2 SVGEGT. V lost 5 bases and J lost 5, with 12 bases in between. The CDR3 runs to 14 residues. The chain's CDR3 is CASSQPHATGELFF. The CDR3 DNA follows: TGTGCCAGCAGTCAACCCCACGCAACCGGGGAGCTGTTTTTT.

Only a few counts were recorded for this clone. The V call is TRBV6-6, the J call TRBJ1-3; D is uncertain. CDR3 length: 12 residues. V lost 6 bases and J 4 bases, leaving 7 bases between the germline ends. The germline V gene encodes CDR1 MNHNY and CDR2 SVGAGI (reference sequence). The CDR3 DNA reads TGTGCCAGCAGGGCAGGAGGAAACACCATATATTTT. Translation gives CASRAGGNTIYF.